The T cell receptor beta chain under discussion was sequenced for a study of blood T cell repertoires in COVID-19. Study in general: Acute and convalescent COVID-19 samples came from the United States, Italy and Spain. Sources were T cells, B-cell-depleted T cells, or PBMCs; the material itself was cDNA or gDNA.

Original processing methods: Cell counts per sample came from amplifying reference gene primers. Clones were read by immunoSEQ multiplex PCR, and TCRdb kept only the in-frame ones, dropping some. The DNA was the basis for D and trimming; V, J and clone size are from that table. This repertoire shows 200,000 to 250,000 clones, approximately 78% found once; its top ten account for 5.2%. After removal of 4 bases from V and 6 bases from J, the junction contained 8 bases not matched to a gene. The length of the CDR3 is 15 residues. CDR1 and CDR2 (germline): SGHAT, FQDESV (reference sequence). Seattle patients were enrolled while actively infected and followed longitudinally.

The source is a woman in her 70s with COVID-19, enrolled during active disease. The chain joins TRBV11-1 to TRBJ2-3; TRBD2 aligns across 9 bases. Sequencing was done on a sample of peripheral blood. For the CDR3, the DNA is TGTGCCAGCAGCTCGCCGGGACTAGCTGTGGATACGCAGTATTTT. Residues: CASSSPGLAVDTQYF. The variable domain in full, with the rest retrieved from reference TRBV11-1 and TRBJ2-3, is EAEVAQSPRYKITEKSQAVAFWCDPISGHATLYWYRQILGQGPELLVQFQDESVVDDSQLPKDRFSAERLKGVDSTLKIQPAELGDSAMYLCASSSPGLAVDTQYFGPGTRLTVL.